The next 10 T cell receptor beta chains were all read from a single sample in a study of T cells expressing NK-cell markers. TCRdb re-called the 5' RACE reads; one entry per CDR3 protein, DNA not given. The specimen's table records hundreds of thousands of distinct CDR3 sequences. The sequencing input was blood T cells: a sorted CD56 or NKG2C T cell subset, CD4+ or CD8+ T cells, or bulk PBMC T cells (not recorded which). These receptors came from a man between 18 and 29 years old in good health.

The genes are TRBV11-2 and TRBJ2-1; TCRdb indicates TRBD1, and absent DNA this call remains unverified. The CDR3 contains 15 residues. Germline CDR1 SGHAT, CDR2 FQNNGV. CDR3 amino acids: CASSPPGRGGNEQFF.

The genes are TRBV7-2 and TRBJ1-2; the TRBD1 assignment by TCRdb is unverifiable without DNA. CDR1 is SGHTA, CDR2 FQGNSA, per germline. The CDR3 consists of 16 residues. The CDR3 sequence is CASSLARRTGIGGYTF.

V gene TRBV10-3 combines with J gene TRBJ2-7. This CDR3 is 14 amino acids long. Germline CDR1 is ENHRY and CDR2 is SYGVKD. This chain's CDR3 is CAISPQRLSYEQYF.

J is TRBJ2-2 and V is TRBV29-1; TCRdb outputs TRBD1, but without DNA this stays unchecked. The CDR3 consists of 13 residues. Germline V gene data show CDR1 as SQVTM and CDR2 as ANQGSEA. The CDR3 here is CSVDRDDTGELFF.

This chain joins TRBV29-1 and TRBJ2-1; TCRdb lists TRBD1, though no DNA is available to test this call. Germline CDR1 and CDR2: SQVTM and ANQGSEA. The CDR3 covers 13 residues. The CDR3 reads CSVPPGAGDEQFF.

The rearrangement links TRBV2 to TRBJ2-1. Germline V lookup: CDR1 SNHLY, CDR2 FYNNEI. The CDR3 runs 12 residues. The CDR3 here is CASSAGYHEQFF. Full variable domain (remainder filled in from reference TRBV2 and TRBJ2-1): EPEVTQTPSHQVTQMGQEVILRCVPISNHLYFYWYRQILGQKVEFLVSFYNNEISEKSEIFDDQFSVERPDGSNFTLKIRSTKLEDSAMYFCASSAGYHEQFFGPGTRLTVL.

The gene calls are TRBV6-2 or TRBV6-3 and TRBJ2-7; TCRdb names TRBD2, which stays unverified in the absence of DNA. Germline lookup yields CDR1 MNHEY and CDR2 SVGEGT. The CDR3 runs to 17 residues. CDR3 residues: CASSWGIRVETSYEQYF.

The V and J genes are TRBV4-3 and TRBJ2-7; the TRBD1 assignment by TCRdb is unverifiable without DNA. This CDR3 is built from 13 residues. CDR1 and CDR2 from the germline V gene are LGHNA and YSLEER. The CDR3 loop is CARVGQGGVEQYF.

The chain carries TRBV24-1 and TRBJ2-5; the D gene TCRdb calls, TRBD2, cannot be checked with no DNA. Per the germline V gene, CDR1 is KGHDR and CDR2 is SFDVKD. The CDR3 consists of 17 residues. The CDR3 loop is CATSDPQPGLGSETQYF.

The chain joins TRBV12-3 or TRBV12-4 to TRBJ2-2; TCRdb picks TRBD2, but there is no DNA to check that call. The CDR3 is made up of 14 amino acids. The CDR3 region is CASTRTSNTGELFF.